This T cell receptor (beta chain) is from a study of shared clonotypes between healthy human individuals. The data were produced by immunoSEQ multiplex PCR, yet TCRdb's version contains in-frame clones alone and is incomplete. In the table there are about a million clones, 60% to 80% of which are singletons. The CDR3 sequence is 14 residues long. Losses at the gene ends were 4 bases for V and 6 bases for J; bases not matched to a gene: 8. CDR1 is MNHEY, CDR2 SMNVEV, per germline (reference sequence). This receptor was obtained from a young man in good health. Some clones in this sample may be carry-over from other donors' samples. V is TRBV27 and J is TRBJ1-2, with 7 bases that match TRBD1. Material for sequencing was memory CD4+ T cells from PBMCs. The sample's subset: CD45RA-negative fraction. DNA of the CDR3: TGTGCCAGCAGTTCATTAGGGACAGTCCATGGCTACACCTTC. This encodes CASSSLGTVHGYTF.